These 17 T cell receptor beta chains originate from one sample sequenced in a study of cytomegalovirus exposure and HLA in healthy donors. Primers for the PCR totalled 60 Vbeta and 13 Jbeta. Profiled with immunoSEQ multiplex PCR; TCRdb holds only in-frame clones, not every one. The sample lists 200,000 to 250,000 clones; 70% to 85% were seen once. Input material: PBMCs. Receptor source: a man in his forties or fifties in good health and CMV-seronegative.

In this sample, this clone turned up once. This chain uses TRBV28 with TRBJ2-7, with 8 bases that match TRBD2. The CDR3 loop spans 15 amino acids. With V trimmed by 3 bases and J by 3 bases, 7 bases remained unmatched. The germline CDR1 and CDR2 sequences are MDHEN and SYDVKM. The CDR3 coding sequence is TGTGCCAGCAGTTTCGTGATAGCGGGACGCTACGAGCAGTACTTC. Translation gives CASSFVIAGRYEQYF.

This chain joins TRBV2 and TRBJ2-2; 7 bases are shared with TRBD1. CDR1 is SNHLY, CDR2 FYNNEI, per germline. The CDR3 contains 15 residues. With V trimmed by 5 bases and J by 4 bases, 7 bases remained unmatched. The DNA for the CDR3 is TGTGCCAGCAGTAAAAGGGACAGACCCACCGGGGAGCTGTTTTTT. Its protein is CASSKRDRPTGELFF.

The gene calls are TRBV5-4 and TRBJ2-3, with 12 bases that match TRBD2. The V gene end was trimmed by 0 bases and the J gene end by 1 base; junction bases not matched to a gene: 0. Germline V gene data show CDR1 as SGHNT and CDR2 as YYREEE (reference sequence). The CDR3 runs 16 residues. The CDR3 nucleotides are TGTGCCAGCAGCTTGGGACTAGCGGGAGGCACAGATACGCAGTATTTT. This codes for CASSLGLAGGTDTQYF.

This chain joins TRBV30 and TRBJ2-3, with 9 bases matching TRBD2. The V segment lost 1 base and the J segment 0 bases; nucleotides outside the gene matches: 2. The germline V gene encodes CDR1 GTSNPN and CDR2 SVGIG (reference sequence). The CDR3 has 15 amino acids. CDR3 amino acids: CAWSELAGSTDTQYF. The CDR3, as DNA: TGTGCCTGGAGTGAGCTAGCGGGGAGCACAGATACGCAGTATTTT.

The chain combines TRBV28 with TRBJ1-4, with 7 bases lining up with TRBD1. This CDR3 contains 14 residues. Germline CDR1 and CDR2: MDHEN and SYDVKM. Germline trimming cut 6 bases from V and 8 bases from J; bases unmatched to any gene: 9. The CDR3 reads CASRVDRNNEKLFF. The CDR3 region has the DNA TGTGCCAGCAGGGTGGACAGGAATAACGAAAAACTGTTTTTT.

In its sample, this clone was seen once. The genes are TRBV5-4 and TRBJ2-1, with 7 bases matching TRBD1. This CDR3 is built from 15 residues. Germline-derived CDR1 and CDR2 are SGHNT and YYREEE (reference sequence). V was clipped by 4 bases and J by 1 base; unmatched bases: 5. CDR3 nucleotides: TGTGCCAGCAGCCCCAAGGGACAGTCCTACAATGAGCAGTTCTTC. As protein: CASSPKGQSYNEQFF.

V gene TRBV15 combines with J gene TRBJ2-7, with TRBD2 matching over 12 bases. The CDR3 contains 15 residues. V shed 3 bases, J shed 4 bases, and the junction held 4 bases outside the gene matches. Per the germline V gene, CDR1 is LNHNV and CDR2 is YYDKDF (reference sequence). The CDR3 coding sequence is TGTGCCACCAGCAGGGCCGGGACTAGCGGGTACGAGCAGTACTTC. The encoded protein is CATSRAGTSGYEQYF.

The gene calls are TRBV6-5 and TRBJ2-7; TRBD2 matches 9 bases. This CDR3 is 14 amino acids long. The trim removed 6 bases at V and 9 bases at J, leaving 12 bases unmatched. Per germline, CDR1 MNHEY and CDR2 SVGAGI. CDR3 residues: CASRRSGTSSGQYF. CDR3 nucleotide sequence: TGTGCCAGCAGGCGATCCGGGACTAGCTCCGGGCAGTACTTC.

This clone has just a few counts. The rearrangement uses TRBV19 and TRBJ1-1; D gene ambiguous. CDR1 and CDR2 from the germline V gene are LNHDA and SQIVND (reference sequence). CDR3 length equals 13 residues. The ends were cut back, 5 bases at V and 3 bases at J, with 10 bases in the middle. The CDR3 nucleotides read TGTGCCAGTAGTTTGAGCCCCCACACTGAAGCTTTCTTT. Amino acids: CASSLSPHTEAFF.

The gene calls are TRBV5-1 and TRBJ2-7; tentatively, D is TRBD1 (5 bases). This CDR3 comprises 13 residues. CDR1 and CDR2 from the germline V gene are SGHRS and YFSETQ. V lost 2 bases, J lost 2 bases, and 8 bases lay in between. CDR3: CASSLQAPYEQYF. As DNA, the CDR3 is TGCGCCAGCAGCTTACAGGCCCCCTACGAGCAGTACTTC.

The J gene is TRBJ1-2, the V gene TRBV5-1; D is perhaps TRBD1 (6 bases). With 4 bases removed from V and 5 bases from J, the gap between germline ends came to 24 bases. The CDR3 totals 17 residues. In germline, CDR1 is SGHRS, CDR2 YFSETQ. The CDR3 reads CASSRNGAGGGEYGYTF. CDR3 DNA sequence: TGCGCCAGCAGCCGCAATGGTGCGGGGGGCGGGGAGTATGGCTACACCTTC. The full variable domain, in which reference TRBV5-1 and TRBJ1-2 provide the parts outside the CDR3, is KAGVTQTPRYLIKTRGQQVTLSCSPISGHRSVSWYQQTPGQGLQFLFEYFSETQRNKGNFPGRFSGRQFSNSRSEMNVSTLELGDSALYLCASSRNGAGGGEYGYTFGSGTRLTVV.

The V call is TRBV7-3, the J call TRBJ2-2; TRBD2 agrees at 12 bases. Unmatched junction bases numbered 5, after V lost 3 bases and J lost 0 bases. This CDR3 has 18 amino acids. Germline V gene data show CDR1 as SGHTA and CDR2 as FQGTGA. CDR3 sequence reads: CASSFSGLAGANTGELFF. DNA for the CDR3: TGTGCCAGCAGCTTCTCGGGACTAGCGGGCGCGAACACCGGGGAGCTGTTTTTT.

This clone has more than one count but fewer than ten. The chain employs TRBV18 and TRBJ1-1, with 8 positions matching TRBD1. The junction had 4 bases not matched to a gene; V was cut back by 4 bases and J by 3 bases. Per the germline V gene, CDR1 is KGHSH and CDR2 is LQKENI. The CDR3 runs to 14 residues. In DNA, the CDR3 is TGTGCCAGCTCACTGATGGACAGGGACACTGAAGCTTTCTTT. Amino acids: CASSLMDRDTEAFF.

The genes are TRBV4-1 and TRBJ2-7, with 8 bases that match TRBD1. There are 14 residues in the CDR3. The trim removed 2 bases at V and 1 base at J, leaving 1 base unmatched. CDR1 MGHRA and CDR2 YSYEKL come from the germline V gene. The CDR3 region is CASSQRQGSYEQYF. The CDR3 DNA reads as TGCGCCAGCAGCCAAAGACAGGGGTCCTACGAGCAGTACTTC.

The rearrangement uses TRBV28 and TRBJ2-5; 11 positions match TRBD2. The CDR3 covers 15 residues. Trimming took 8 bases from V and 5 from J; bases not matched to a gene: 10. Germline CDR1 reads MDHEN; CDR2 reads SYDVKM. The CDR3 sequence: CASGFSGRAVETQYF. The CDR3 nucleotides are TGTGCCAGCGGATTTAGCGGGAGGGCCGTGGAGACCCAGTACTTC.

This chain links TRBV6-6 with TRBJ1-1; D is possibly TRBD1 (5 bases). Trimming left V 7 bases short and J 4 bases short, with 10 bases between. The CDR3 sequence is 12 residues long. Germline lookup yields CDR1 MNHNY and CDR2 SVGAGI (reference sequence). The chain's CDR3 is CASNLQGTEAFF. CDR3 coding DNA: TGTGCCAGCAATCTTCAGGGCACTGAAGCTTTCTTT.

The chain has TRBV9 and TRBJ1-2; 9 bases are shared with TRBD1. Germline V lookup: CDR1 SGDLS, CDR2 YYNGEE. V shed 4 bases, J shed 5 bases, and the junction held 6 bases outside the gene matches. CDR3 size: 14 residues. The CDR3 region is CASSPRTGEYGYTF. The CDR3 DNA follows: TGTGCCAGCAGCCCTCGGACAGGGGAATATGGCTACACCTTC.